This TCR beta chain comes out of a study of early stage breast cancer tumors. The trim removed 0 bases at V and 5 bases at J, leaving 7 bases unmatched. Per the germline V gene, CDR1 is MGHRA and CDR2 is YSYEKL. The CDR3 covers 16 residues. About this clone itself: Its antigen is unknown.

Study outcomes and limitations: In about 90% of the 16 patients, blood comparison separated tumor from normal breast. Compared with adjacent normal breast, tumors showed about 2.5-fold denser, more clonal T cells.

TCRdb's copy holds only in-frame clones and misses some; the assay was immunoSEQ multiplex PCR. The table records some 24,000 clones, roughly 67% of them present only once. Tumor samples used roughly 18-55 mg of diced tissue. The clonotype comes from a person between 55 and 70 years old with breast cancer. Sequencing used breast tumor tissue. The chain couples TRBV4-1 to TRBJ2-7, with 10 bases lining up with TRBD2. The CDR3 loop reads CASSQDEREGWNEQYF. CDR3 coding DNA: TGCGCCAGCAGCCAAGATGAGCGGGAGGGCTGGAACGAGCAGTACTTC.